This T cell receptor (beta chain) was captured in a study of T cell repertoires in cytomegalovirus infection. Study overall: Public TCR beta signatures marked donors with CMV infection and the matching HLA. General study points: Cumulated frequencies of public TCR beta families served to identify carriers of CMV plus the relevant HLA. What dominated the ex vivo response were HLA-C-restricted CMV-specific TCR beta clonotypes.

Germline V CDR1 and CDR2: MNHEY, SVGEGT. This CDR3 is 17 amino acids long. Trimming cost V 2 bases and J 4 bases; bases outside gene matches: 11. About this clonotype itself: Antigen specificity is unknown.

TCRdb passed the reads through MiXCR, listing each CDR3 protein once. The sample records fewer than 700,000 distinct CDR3 sequences, roughly a quarter being singletons. The sequence came from a human donor in good health (CMV status not recorded). Some clones in this sample may be carry-over from other donors' samples. This sequence joins TRBV6-2 or TRBV6-3 and TRBJ1-1; 9 nucleotides match TRBD1. The sequencing sample was made of CD8+ T cells from PBMCs. The CDR3 sequence is CASSYDRDRVGFTEAFF. CDR3 nucleotides: TGTGCCAGCAGTTACGATCGGGACAGGGTCGGTTTCACTGAAGCTTTCTTT.